This passage covers 9 T cell receptor beta chains from one sample sequenced in a study of read filtering for tumor transcriptome and immune sequencing. The library was built from about 370 ng RNA with molecular barcoded adaptors for alpha/delta and beta/gamma chains. TCRdb re-called the reads through MiXCR, storing one row per CDR3 protein. The data contain fewer than 150,000 distinct CDR3 sequences, 10% to 15% of them singletons. Sequencing was done on a sample of a population of CD138-negative cells sorted from bone marrow. Receptors originate from a donor aged 40 or over with multiple myeloma.

J is TRBJ2-7 and V is TRBV7-2, with D possibly being TRBD2 (7 bases). Germline CDR1 SGHTA, CDR2 FQGNSA. Deletions cut 5 bases from V and 6 bases from J, with 20 bases between. The CDR3 runs to 15 residues. The CDR3 here is CASSPALAGATEQYF. CDR3 DNA: TGTGCCAGCAGCCCGGCACTCGCGGGGGCCACCGAGCAGTACTTC.

This clonotype was detected a few times. V usage is TRBV5-5 and J usage is TRBJ1-5; D is uncertain. Trimming removed 1 base at V and 0 bases at J, with 8 bases between. The CDR3 extends over 15 amino acids. The V gene's germline CDR1 is SGHKS and CDR2 YYEKEE (reference sequence). The CDR3 protein is CASSLSVTSNQPQHF. The CDR3 nucleotides are TGTGCCAGCAGCTTGTCGGTGACTAGCAATCAGCCCCAGCATTTT.

This clonotype was recorded at least ten times. The chain uses TRBV27 and TRBJ1-6; no reliable D call. CDR3 length: 15 residues. Trimming removed 5 bases at V and 9 bases at J, with 17 bases between. Per germline, CDR1 MNHEY and CDR2 SMNVEV (reference sequence). CDR3 amino acids: CASSRKRDGSSPLHF. DNA for the CDR3: TGTGCCAGCAGTAGGAAAAGGGATGGAAGTTCACCCCTCCACTTT.

This clonotype was counted ten times or more. The rearrangement joins TRBV6-5 to TRBJ1-3; possibly TRBD1 for D (5 bases). The V gene's germline CDR1 is MNHEY and CDR2 SVGAGI. V gave up 6 bases and J gave up 1 base, with 13 bases separating them. The CDR3 has 15 residues. This CDR3 reads CASSSTRESGNTIYF. The CDR3, as DNA: TGTGCCAGCAGCTCGACCAGGGAATCTGGAAACACCATATATTTT.

The sample holds a few counts of this clonotype. The chain links TRBV29-1 to TRBJ2-7; the match to TRBD2 covers 13 bases. Germline V gene lookup returns CDR1 SQVTM and CDR2 ANQGSEA. Trimming took 6 bases from V and 4 from J; bases not matched to a gene: 3. The CDR3 totals 13 residues. CDR3 amino acids: CSVGLAGEYEQYF. CDR3 bases: TGCAGCGTCGGACTAGCGGGAGAGTACGAGCAGTACTTC.

Concerning this clonotype itself: This may be a read error: a much more frequent sequence differs by one nucleotide. The rearrangement uses TRBV5-1 and TRBJ2-3; D is possibly TRBD1 or TRBD2 (6 bases each). The CDR3 consists of 15 residues. The germline CDR1 and CDR2 sequences are SGHRS and YFSETQ. In nucleotides, the CDR3 is TGCGCCAGCAGCCGAGTGGGGGGCAGCACAGATGCGCAGTATTTT. Protein: CASSRVGGSTDAQYF.

There are many counts of this clonotype. The rearrangement joins TRBV29-1 to TRBJ2-1, with 8 bases aligning to TRBD1. The germline V gene has CDR1 SQVTM and CDR2 ANQGSEA. Trimming took 4 bases from V and 1 from J; bases not matched to a gene: 6. The CDR3 is 15 amino acids. CDR3 bases: TGCAGCGTTGGGGGCAACAGGGGGTCCTACAATGAGCAGTTCTTC. Its protein product is CSVGGNRGSYNEQFF.

This clonotype was counted at least ten times. V and J are TRBV27 and TRBJ2-5; D gene uncertain. Germline CDR1 is MNHEY and CDR2 is SMNVEV (reference sequence). The CDR3 runs 13 residues. Between the trimmed V and J ends, which lost 5 bases and 1 base, there was a span of 8 bases. The CDR3: CASSVRPQETQYF. The CDR3 DNA follows: TGTGCCAGCAGTGTTAGGCCCCAAGAGACCCAGTACTTC.

This clonotype was seen repeatedly, ten times or more. The V gene is TRBV6-2 or TRBV6-3, the J gene TRBJ2-4, with 10 bases aligning to TRBD2. Germline V gene data show CDR1 as MNHEY and CDR2 as SVGEGT. The CDR3 is made up of 18 amino acids. Losses at the gene ends were 4 bases for V and 0 bases for J; bases not matched to a gene: 9. The CDR3 spells CASSSLAGDFLAKNIQYF. The CDR3 DNA reads as TGTGCCAGCAGTTCCCTAGCGGGAGATTTCCTAGCCAAAAACATTCAGTACTTC.